This TCR beta chain is from a study of regulatory T cells in long-lasting Graves disease (dated by TCRdb to about 2021). Looking at the study overall: To count as having persistent Graves' disease, a patient had to have received antithyroid drug treatment for over 5 years with TSH receptor autoantibodies remaining persistently positive. This study used TCR sequencing and RNA sequencing of peripheral blood to compare persistent Graves' disease patients against newly diagnosed Graves' disease patients. The study took place in China and was registered as a clinical trial. A total of around 35 samples were covered by TCR sequencing, comprising around 13 persistent and around 20 newly diagnosed Graves' disease patients. Persistent Graves' disease patients in the clinical cohort had taken antithyroid drugs for roughly ten years on average. What the research found in general, with its limitations: More public clonotypes were shared among persistent patients (fewer than 3,000) than among newly diagnosed patients (more than 900). Lower TCR Shannon entropy and fewer highly expanded clones were observed in persistent Graves' disease patients than in newly diagnosed patients, which suggested clonal expansion. Only the TCR beta chain was sequenced and analyzed. The authors acknowledged the small sample size as a limitation that may reduce accuracy. Preferential use of TRBV28, TRBJ1-2 and TRBJ2-5 was observed in persistent disease, whereas TRBV20-1 and TRBJ2-1 were favored in newly diagnosed disease. Only peripheral blood was studied, because thyroid tissue, the primary lesion, was inaccessible.

CDR1 SQVTM and CDR2 ANQGSEA are derived from the germline V gene. The trim is 8 bases for V and 6 bases for J, with a gap of 17 bases between the germline ends. The CDR3 sequence holds 13 residues, the cysteine and phenylalanine included. Kept here is only the CDR3 DNA, which spans 39 bases and is read in frame from base 1. The receptor library was made with multiplex PCR. TCRdb records Illumina HiSeq 4000 as the sequencer. iRepertoire HTBI primers and Arm-PCR amplification of CDR3 regions were used to construct TCR beta libraries. Before sequencing, the PCR products underwent gel purification. As for the authors' bioinformatics: Across samples, about 64 TRBV and roughly 15 TRBJ segments were identified and used for gene usage analysis of CDR3 amino acid clonotypes. Filtered high-quality paired reads were merged into contigs using COPE and FqMerger. BLAST was used to align contigs to IMGT TRBV, TRBD and TRBJ reference genes, and CDR3 was defined according to IMGT. Any clonotype with a frequency above 0.1% was counted as a highly expanded clone. Repertoire diversity was measured by Shannon entropy, and V-J evenness by the Gini coefficient. A clonotype found in more than one individual was treated as public. TCRdb handled the public reads itself, with Q25 trimming in fastp and clone calling in MiXCR, and kept productive beta chains. A single entry per CDR3 protein holds the most common genes and DNA from its merged rows. The V and J calls, along with clone size, are taken from TCRdb and not from the paper's own processing. Here the sample has some 420,000 distinct CDR3 sequences; less than 25% occur a single time. Around 13% of the sample is in the top ten clones.

In light of the paper, this sample's time point label describes: persistent/refractory GD, antithyroid drugs over 5 years with positive TRAb. For both TCR sequencing and RNA sequencing, RNA was extracted from PBMCs using TRIzol. The diagnosis of Graves' disease was made according to American Thyroid Association guidelines. The patients came from an endocrinology department in Xi'an, China. Each patient gave approximately 9.7 milliliters of peripheral blood, collected in an EDTA anticoagulant tube. Ficoll Paque Plus density gradient separation was used to isolate PBMCs, and no further T cell sorting was done. An Agilent 2100 Bioanalyzer and agarose gel were used to assess RNA quality, and a NanoDrop 2000 was used to measure RNA concentration. Worth noting for this clonotype: This clone's antigen is unknown. No qualities accompany the bases; no much larger clone lies one base away.

Specimen: peripheral blood mononuclear cells (PBMCs), collected when the disease was refractory, from a patient treated with antithyroid drugs. The chain is assembled from TRBV29-1 and TRBJ2-1; a tentative D match to TRBD2 spans 6 bases. The sequence was obtained from a female donor with Graves disease. The CDR3 region: CSLTLAARNEQFF. The sequenced DNA is TGCAGCCTCACCTTAGCGGCGCGCAATGAGCAGTTCTTC.